This TCR beta chain was sequenced in a study of cytomegalovirus exposure and HLA in healthy donors. Study-wide points: A list of 150 to 200 TCR beta chains associated with cytomegalovirus was given.

In regard to this clone: What it binds is not known.

Germline values: CDR1 ENHRY, CDR2 SYGVKD. CDR3 length: 12 residues. Trimming cost V 4 bases and J 3 bases, with 7 bases left between them. Both 60 Vbeta primers and 13 Jbeta primers went into the PCR. Only in-frame clones appear in the TCRdb table, and some are missing; sequencing was by immunoSEQ multiplex PCR. Of fewer than 140,000 clones in the sample, about 81% were seen once. The sequenced sample was PBMCs. The chain carries TRBV10-3 and TRBJ2-7; D gene ambiguous. The source is a male donor in good health and CMV-seropositive. Here the CDR3 reads CAISGPGYEQYF. The CDR3 DNA sequence: TGTGCCATCAGTGGGCCGGGCTACGAGCAGTACTTC.